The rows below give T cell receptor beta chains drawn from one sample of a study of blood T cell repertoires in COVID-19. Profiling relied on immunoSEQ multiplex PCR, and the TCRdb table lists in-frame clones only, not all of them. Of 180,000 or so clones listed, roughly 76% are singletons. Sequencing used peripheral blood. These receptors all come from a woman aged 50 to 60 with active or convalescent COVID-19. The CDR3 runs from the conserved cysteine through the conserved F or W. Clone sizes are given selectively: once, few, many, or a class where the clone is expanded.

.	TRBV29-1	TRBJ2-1	CSVESGGSYNEQFF
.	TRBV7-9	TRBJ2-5	CASSPEGRTQYF
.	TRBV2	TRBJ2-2	CASSVTTYTGELFF
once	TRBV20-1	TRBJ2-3	CSAARDTQYF
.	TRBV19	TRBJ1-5	CASSPAGDGNQPQHF
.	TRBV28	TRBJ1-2	CASSFAGQDNYGYTF
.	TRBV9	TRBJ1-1	CASSVGPGNTEAFF
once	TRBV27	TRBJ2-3	CASSPRLAGGVYGDTQYF
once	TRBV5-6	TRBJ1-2	CASSPDRALGGYTF
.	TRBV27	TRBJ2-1	CASSLGGKPYNEQFF
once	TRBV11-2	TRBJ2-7	CASSLTTSGIEQYF
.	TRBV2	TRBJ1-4	CASSDQGTNEKLFF
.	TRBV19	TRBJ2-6	CASSTQGTGANVLTF
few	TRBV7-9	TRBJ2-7	CASSPLAGVLEQYF
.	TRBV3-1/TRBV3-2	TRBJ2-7	CASSQDFYEQYF
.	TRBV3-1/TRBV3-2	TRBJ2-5	CASSQLVAGGPETQYF
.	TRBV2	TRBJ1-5	CASRDNLGNQPQHF
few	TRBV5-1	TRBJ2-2	CASGGQGYTGELFF
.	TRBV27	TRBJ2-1	CASSFVASRGNEQFF
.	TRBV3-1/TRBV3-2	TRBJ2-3	CASSHRSGVTDTQYF
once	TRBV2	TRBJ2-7	CASSTGQTYEQYF
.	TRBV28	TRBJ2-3	CASTSGDTQYF
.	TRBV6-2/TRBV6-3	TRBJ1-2	CASSYQASWGYTF
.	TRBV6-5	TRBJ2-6	CASRVTTSGANVLTF
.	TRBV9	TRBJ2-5	CASSVTGNRGGETQYF
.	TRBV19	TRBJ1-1	CASSISPGAEAFF
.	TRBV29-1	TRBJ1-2	CSVDPSDGYTF
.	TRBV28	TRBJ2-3	CATLAGVTDTQYF
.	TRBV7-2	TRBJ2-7	CASSLARGNEQYF
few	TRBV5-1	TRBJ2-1	CASSLAGLAGSYNEQFF
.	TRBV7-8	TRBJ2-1	CASSPREGGNEQFF
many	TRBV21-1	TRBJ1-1	CASSPRGQGNTEAFF
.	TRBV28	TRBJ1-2	CASSTGGSYGYTF
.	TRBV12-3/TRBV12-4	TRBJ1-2	CASQGDYGYTF
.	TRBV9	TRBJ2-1	CASSVGLGTSGSGEQFF
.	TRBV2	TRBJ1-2	CASRADGGGYTF
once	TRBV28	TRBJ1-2	CASSPQRGYTF
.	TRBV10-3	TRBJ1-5	CATAGQGRNSNQPQHF
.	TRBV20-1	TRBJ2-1	CSASDPGTGPYNEQFF
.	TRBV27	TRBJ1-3	CASSAGQDSGNTIYF
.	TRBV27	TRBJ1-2	CASSLFGGTGRRSYGYTF
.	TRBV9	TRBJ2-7	CASSVRGIDYEQYF
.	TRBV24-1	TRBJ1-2	CATSDALSGGGGYTF
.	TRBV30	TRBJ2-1	CAWSVLGTSGYTYNEQFF
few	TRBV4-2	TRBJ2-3	CASSQEIAGLAGADTQYF
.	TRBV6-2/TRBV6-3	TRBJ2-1	CASSLYRDGPDEQFF
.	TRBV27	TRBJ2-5	CASRGLAGQETQYF